The 20 T cell receptor beta chains listed next were all sequenced from one sample in a study of blood T cell repertoires in COVID-19. Here immunoSEQ multiplex PCR was the method, and the copy in TCRdb shows in-frame clones only, minus some. The sample yields about 140,000 clones, more than 75% seen once. Specimen: peripheral blood. The receptors here all came from a human donor in a cohort sampled during active COVID-19.

The V call is TRBV27, the J call TRBJ2-1; 7 nucleotides agree with TRBD1. Germline trimming cut 5 bases from V and 2 bases from J; bases unmatched to any gene: 9. Germline-derived CDR1 and CDR2 are MNHEY and SMNVEV (reference sequence). CDR3 size: 16 residues. The CDR3 DNA follows: TGTGCCAGCAGTCCTCAGACAGGGAATCCCTACAATGAGCAGTTCTTC. This codes for CASSPQTGNPYNEQFF.

V usage is TRBV5-1 and J usage is TRBJ2-5; a weak D match, TRBD2 (5 bases). With 1 base removed from V and 3 bases from J, the gap between germline ends came to 10 bases. The CDR3 is made up of 14 amino acids. Germline V gene sequence: CDR1 SGHRS, CDR2 YFSETQ. The DNA for the CDR3 is TGCGCCAGCAGCTTGTTCGGGGTTGAAGAGACCCAGTACTTC. Translated: CASSLFGVEETQYF.

In DNA form, the CDR3 reads TGTGCCATCGGAGCGGGGGCTGGCGAGCAGTACGTC. Protein product: CAIGAGAGEQYV. The chain joins TRBV10-3 to TRBJ2-7; TRBD2 matches at 8 bases. Per the germline V gene, CDR1 is ENHRY and CDR2 is SYGVKD. V gave up 8 bases and J gave up 6 bases; unmatched junction bases: 6. The CDR3 runs to 12 residues.

The chain couples TRBV5-1 to TRBJ1-4; 8 bases map to TRBD1. Per germline, CDR1 SGHRS and CDR2 YFSETQ. The trim removed 8 bases at V and 7 bases at J, leaving 10 bases unmatched. The CDR3 spans 14 residues. DNA of the CDR3: TGCGCCAGTTCATTACAGGGGGGCGGTGAAAAACTGTTTTTT. Translated: CASSLQGGGEKLFF.

CDR3 sequence reads: CASSGGHRNSPLHF. In DNA form, the CDR3 reads TGTGCCAGCTCAGGGGGACACAGAAATTCACCCCTCCACTTT. The rearrangement links TRBV18 to TRBJ1-6, with D maybe TRBD1 (6 bases). Germline assignment: CDR1 KGHSH and CDR2 LQKENI. The length of the CDR3 is 14 residues. V gave up 5 bases and J gave up 7 bases, with 12 bases separating them.

The chain employs TRBV5-1 and TRBJ2-2; tentatively, D is TRBD1 (6 bases). Germline V gives CDR1 SGHRS, CDR2 YFSETQ. The CDR3 is 14 residues long. Trimming removed 2 bases at V and 1 base at J, with 6 bases between. CDR3 nucleotides: TGCGCCAGCAGCTTACAGGGGAACACCGGGGAGCTGTTTTTT. Residues: CASSLQGNTGELFF.

V and J are TRBV7-3 and TRBJ2-3, with TRBD2 as a possible D gene (5 bases). The CDR3 runs to 14 residues. Germline V lookup: CDR1 SGHTA, CDR2 FQGTGA. V was clipped by 4 bases and J by 0 bases, with 8 bases between them. The CDR3 protein is CASSSRTSTDTQYF. CDR3 DNA sequence: TGTGCCAGCAGCTCCCGGACTAGCACAGATACGCAGTATTTT.

The CDR3 loop reads CASGFLQRGAWGPDTQYF. CDR3 in DNA: TGTGCCAGCGGGTTCCTCCAGCGGGGGGCGTGGGGACCAGATACGCAGTATTTT. The rearrangement links TRBV7-9 to TRBJ2-3; TRBD2 matches 9 bases. J lost 4 bases, V lost 8 bases, and 19 bases had no gene match. The germline V gene encodes CDR1 SEHNR and CDR2 FQNEAQ (reference sequence). The CDR3 has 18 amino acids.

The table lists this clone with a count of one. The chain links TRBV25-1 to TRBJ1-2; possible D gene TRBD1, 5 bases. The CDR3 contains 15 residues. Trimming stripped 1 base from V and 5 bases from J, with 14 bases between. Germline CDR1 is MGHDK and CDR2 is SYGVNS. CDR3 sequence (DNA): TGTGCCAGCAGTGAATCGGGGGACTCTCCATATGGCTACACCTTC. It encodes CASSESGDSPYGYTF.

The chain is built from TRBV2 and TRBJ1-4; D remains unclear. The ends were cut back, 5 bases at V and 7 bases at J, with 14 bases in the middle. This CDR3 has 14 residues. Germline V gene lookup returns CDR1 SNHLY and CDR2 FYNNEI. CDR3 sequence reads: CASSSGRGSEKLFF. The CDR3 DNA follows: TGTGCCAGCAGTTCCGGCAGAGGGAGTGAAAAACTGTTTTTT. The full variable domain, its missing parts supplied by reference TRBV2 and TRBJ1-4, is EPEVTQTPSHQVTQMGQEVILRCVPISNHLYFYWYRQILGQKVEFLVSFYNNEISEKSEIFDDQFSVERPDGSNFTLKIRSTKLEDSAMYFCASSSGRGSEKLFFGSGTQLSVL.

The chain combines TRBV27 with TRBJ2-5; D remains ambiguous. Germline V gives CDR1 MNHEY, CDR2 SMNVEV (reference sequence). CDR3 length equals 13 residues. The V gene lost 4 bases and the J gene lost 5 bases, with 11 bases spanning the gap. CDR3 coding DNA: TGTGCCAGCAGTTGGAGTAAGTTGGAGACCCAGTACTTC. This codes for CASSWSKLETQYF.

This clone was seen just once. The genes are TRBV29-1 and TRBJ2-5; TRBD2 matches at 14 bases. The germline V gene has CDR1 SQVTM and CDR2 ANQGSEA. J lost 1 base, V lost 6 bases, and 1 base had no gene match. This CDR3 is 14 amino acids long. DNA of the CDR3: TGCAGCGTGGGGACTAGCGGGAGCCAAGAGACCCAGTACTTC. This translates into CSVGTSGSQETQYF.

CDR3 nucleotide sequence: TGTGCCAGCAGTGGGTCTGCCCCGGGACTAGCGGGAGGGGGCAAAGAGACCCAGTACTTC. This sequence encodes CASSGSAPGLAGGGKETQYF. The chain employs TRBV2 and TRBJ2-5; TRBD2 aligns across 16 bases. Germline CDR1 and CDR2: SNHLY and FYNNEI. This CDR3 contains 20 residues. Trimming removed 4 bases from V and 3 bases from J; junction bases left unmatched: 14.

The chain combines TRBV5-6 with TRBJ2-5; 10 bases align to TRBD1. With V trimmed by 2 bases and J by 2 bases, 9 bases remained unmatched. The CDR3 sequence is 17 residues long. CDR1 and CDR2 (germline): SGHDT, YYEEEE. CDR3 nucleotide sequence: TGTGCCAGCAGCTTTGGGACAGGGGTTCGGGCACAAGAGACCCAGTACTTC. Encoded protein: CASSFGTGVRAQETQYF.

CDR3 region: CASSYGQGAHTGELFF. CDR3 DNA sequence: TGTGCCAGCAGCTATGGACAGGGGGCGCACACCGGGGAGCTGTTTTTT. This chain uses TRBV3-1 (or the pseudogene TRBV3-2) with TRBJ2-2; TRBD1 matches at 11 bases. Unmatched junction bases numbered 5, after V lost 5 bases and J lost 3 bases. Germline CDR1 reads LGHDT; CDR2 reads YNNKEL (reference sequence). CDR3 size: 16 residues.

The rearrangement joins TRBV11-2 to TRBJ2-2; 7 positions match TRBD1. CDR3 size: 19 residues. Looked up from germline, CDR1 is SGHAT and CDR2 is FQNNGV. The ends lost 3 bases at V and 0 bases at J; junction bases unmatched: 13. CDR3 DNA: TGTGCCAGCAGCTTGTCTAGGTACGGGACAGCCGCGAACACCGGGGAGCTGTTTTTT. The encoded protein is CASSLSRYGTAANTGELFF.

This clone was observed a single time. The chain combines TRBV6-5 with TRBJ1-4; D may be TRBD1 (5 bases). The V gene lost 6 bases and the J gene lost 4 bases, with 12 bases spanning the gap. CDR3 length: 14 amino acids. Germline CDR1 reads MNHEY; CDR2 reads SVGAGI. CDR3 sequence (DNA): TGTGCCAGCAGCGACCAGGGTGGTAATGAAAAACTGTTTTTT. This codes for CASSDQGGNEKLFF.

The chain is built from TRBV9 and TRBJ2-2; tentatively, D is TRBD1 (5 bases). With 0 bases removed from V and 5 bases from J, the gap between germline ends came to 11 bases. The germline V gene has CDR1 SGDLS and CDR2 YYNGEE. There are 15 residues in the CDR3. DNA of the CDR3: TGTGCCAGCAGCGTAGAGGCAGGGAATACCGGGGAGCTGTTTTTT. Its protein is CASSVEAGNTGELFF.

The J gene is TRBJ1-6, the V gene TRBV30; D remains ambiguous. V was pared by 7 bases and J by 13 bases, with 20 bases between. This CDR3 has 13 amino acids. Germline CDR1 GTSNPN, CDR2 SVGIG (reference sequence). The CDR3 here is CASRDPRGFPLHF. CDR3 DNA: TGTGCCTCAAGAGACCCCCGGGGATTTCCCCTCCACTTT.

This rearrangement joins TRBV28 to TRBJ2-5; unclear D gene. V was clipped by 6 bases and J by 9 bases, with 11 bases between them. This CDR3 contains 11 residues. Germline V lookup: CDR1 MDHEN, CDR2 SYDVKM. The CDR3 sequence: CASSSGGSQYF. For the CDR3, the DNA is TGTGCCAGCAGCTCGGGTGGGTCCCAGTACTTC.